The sample holds a few counts of the clone carrying this T cell receptor beta chain. The study drew donors from healthy Caucasian individuals in Russia aged roughly 6 to 100. Collection of 8.5 to 10 milliliters of peripheral blood was performed for each donor. Using a J-beta primer mix together with a sample-barcoded 5' primer, a second PCR was run for about 6 to 11 cycles. TCRdb re-called the 5' RACE reads through MiXCR, storing one row per CDR3 protein. The sample shows about 500,000 distinct CDR3 sequences, around 24% of them seen only once. This specimen comes from a study of blood T cells in healthy people across ages. The same sample was also used in a study of T cells of mothers and their children. As that report states: The analysis detected no persistent microchimeric T cell clones.

The receptor comes from a boy aged 5-17 years in good health. What was sequenced was blood.

As DNA, the CDR3 is TGTGCCAGCAGTTCTACCGGGACAGTTAATGAAAAACTGTTTTTT. This encodes CASSSTGTVNEKLFF. This chain links TRBV28 with TRBJ1-4, with TRBD1 matching over 7 bases. Per the germline V gene, CDR1 is MDHEN and CDR2 is SYDVKM. The ends lost 4 bases at V and 4 bases at J; junction bases unmatched: 6. The CDR3 has 15 residues.